What follows are 24 T cell receptor beta chains derived from one specimen sequenced in a study of T cell repertoires in cytomegalovirus infection (dated by TCRdb to the late 2010s). The sample was run on an Illumina HiSeq 1500. TCRdb ran its own pipeline on the public reads, namely fastp trimming at Q25 and MiXCR clone calling, and kept in-frame beta chains. Every CDR3 protein is listed once, alongside the most common genes and DNA of its rows. The table for this sample lists 400,000 or so distinct CDR3 sequences; 15% to 20% of them were counted only once. The ten largest clones take up around 10% of the sample. The sequenced material came from PBMCs. These receptors were obtained from a human donor in good health (CMV status not recorded). Some clones in this sample may be carry-over from other donors' samples.

This clonotype was recorded many times. The chain is built from TRBV7-8 and TRBJ1-2; unclear D gene. V was shortened by 5 bases and J by 1 base, with 11 bases between the two germline ends. The germline gives CDR1 SGHVS, CDR2 FQNEAQ. This CDR3 has 14 amino acids. The CDR3 protein is CASSPREYNYGYTF. The CDR3 coding sequence is TGTGCCAGCAGCCCACGGGAGTATAACTATGGCTACACCTTC.

The chain employs TRBV28 and TRBJ1-1; D ambiguous. The V and J ends lost 3 bases and 5 bases respectively, with 19 bases between them. This CDR3 contains 16 residues. CDR1 MDHEN and CDR2 SYDVKM come from the germline V gene. The CDR3 is CASSFSGDGRETEAFF. The CDR3 coding sequence is TGTGCCAGCAGTTTCTCAGGCGATGGGCGGGAGACTGAAGCTTTCTTT.

V usage is TRBV12-3 or TRBV12-4 and J usage is TRBJ1-5; D is possibly TRBD1 (5 bases). V gave up 6 bases and J gave up 2 bases, with 11 bases separating them. The CDR3 has 14 amino acids. CDR3 residues: CASSWGGGNQPQHF. The CDR3 DNA sequence: TGTGCCAGCAGCTGGGGGGGTGGCAATCAGCCCCAGCATTTT.

This clonotype was seen just once. Possible read error: a much larger clone is one base away. The gene calls are TRBV7-6 and TRBJ2-2; D might be TRBD2 (5 bases). Germline lookup yields CDR1 SGHVS and CDR2 FNYEAQ. CDR3 length: 11 amino acids. The CDR3: CASIYTGELSF. The CDR3 bases are TGTGCCAGCATATATACCGGGGAGCTGTCTTTT. The full variable domain, completed using reference TRBV7-6 and TRBJ2-2, is GAGVSQSPRYKVTKRGQDVALRCDPISGHVSLYWYRQALGQGPEFLTYFNYEAQQDKSGLPNDRFSAERPEGSISTLTIQRTEQRDSAMYRCASIYTGELSFGEGSRLTVL.

This clonotype appeared a few times. CDR3 loop: CASQGQANEKLFF. In DNA, the CDR3 is TGTGCCAGCCAGGGACAGGCTAATGAAAAACTGTTTTTT. The rearrangement uses TRBV18 and TRBJ1-4, with 8 bases matching TRBD1. The germline CDR1 and CDR2 sequences are KGHSH and LQKENI. Trimming at V came to 8 bases and at J to 3 bases, leaving 2 bases not matched to a gene. The CDR3 extends over 13 amino acids.

This clonotype turned up a few times. The chain has TRBV6-1 and TRBJ2-1; 9 bases match TRBD1. Germline V gene lookup returns CDR1 MNHNS and CDR2 SASEGT. The CDR3 has 13 residues. The ends lost 10 bases at V and 8 bases at J; junction bases unmatched: 9. The CDR3 protein is CATGTGLFDEQFF. CDR3 sequence (DNA): TGTGCCACGGGGACAGGGCTCTTCGATGAGCAGTTCTTC.

There are a few counts of this clonotype. The CDR3 coding sequence is TGTGCCAGCAGCTTACAGATGAGAACTGAAGCTTTCTTT. It specifies CASSLQMRTEAFF. This chain links TRBV7-2 with TRBJ1-1; no clear D. The CDR3 totals 13 residues. V lost 2 bases and J 5 bases, leaving 9 bases between the germline ends. Per the germline V gene, CDR1 is SGHTA and CDR2 is FQGNSA.

As regards this clonotype: This may stem from a read error, because a much larger clone lies one nucleotide away. Since the CDR3 does not end with the conserved phenylalanine or tryptophan, this likely comes from a read error. The gene calls are TRBV7-6 and TRBJ2-1; D possibly matches TRBD1 or TRBD2 (5 bases each). Trimming removed 5 bases from V and 7 bases from J, with 18 bases in between. The CDR3 extends over 15 amino acids. Germline V gene lookup returns CDR1 SGHVS and CDR2 FNYEAQ. The CDR3 here is CASSQTRTGRNEQFV. In DNA, the CDR3 is TGTGCCAGCAGCCAAACTAGAACAGGCAGGAATGAGCAGTTCGTC.

The J gene is TRBJ2-5, the V gene TRBV6-5; 9 bases are shared with TRBD2. The V and J ends lost 8 bases and 3 bases, in that order; junction bases with no gene match: 13. CDR1 MNHEY and CDR2 SVGAGI come from the germline V gene. CDR3 length equals 16 residues. The CDR3 region has the DNA TGTGCCAGCCGATCAGAGGCGGGGGGGATGGAAGAGACCCAGTACTTC. This translates into CASRSEAGGMEETQYF.

This chain joins TRBV7-2 and TRBJ2-7, with 7 bases identical to TRBD1. The V segment lost 5 bases and the J segment 7 bases; nucleotides outside the gene matches: 8. This CDR3 comprises 13 residues. Germline-derived CDR1 and CDR2 are SGHTA and FQGNSA. CDR3 protein: CASSRDSAWEQYF. The DNA for the CDR3 is TGTGCCAGCAGCCGGGACAGTGCCTGGGAGCAGTACTTC.

CDR3 residues: CASSLYSNRASNEKLFF. Here the CDR3 DNA reads TGCGCCAGCAGCTTATACTCCAACAGAGCCTCTAATGAAAAACTGTTTTTT. The chain carries TRBV5-1 and TRBJ1-4; unclear D gene. The V gene lost 2 bases and the J gene lost 3 bases, with 17 bases spanning the gap. The CDR3 sequence is 17 residues long. From germline, CDR1 is SGHRS and CDR2 YFSETQ. The whole variable domain, remainder taken from reference TRBV5-1 and TRBJ1-4, is KAGVTQTPRYLIKTRGQQVTLSCSPISGHRSVSWYQQTPGQGLQFLFEYFSETQRNKGNFPGRFSGRQFSNSRSEMNVSTLELGDSALYLCASSLYSNRASNEKLFFGSGTQLSVL.

This clonotype came up a few times. The chain links TRBV12-3 or TRBV12-4 to TRBJ1-4, with D possibly being TRBD1 (5 bases). The length of the CDR3 is 15 residues. The ends were cut back, 6 bases at V and 8 bases at J, with 19 bases in the middle. This CDR3 reads CASSKSGWGGEKLFF. CDR3 coding DNA: TGTGCCAGCAGCAAAAGTGGGTGGGGGGGGGAAAAACTGTTTTTT.

The chain employs TRBV20-1 and TRBJ2-5; D not resolved. The CDR3 sequence is 15 residues long. Germline V lookup: CDR1 DFQATT, CDR2 SNEGSKA (reference sequence). V dropped 0 bases and J dropped 2 bases, with 13 bases sitting between them. The DNA of the CDR3 is TGCAGTGCTAGAGATAGTAGTTCGACGCAAGAGACCCAGTACTTC. Its protein is CSARDSSSTQETQYF.

The CDR3 loop is CASSSIETGVTEAFF. CDR3 nucleotides: TGTGCCAGCTCATCCATCGAAACAGGGGTCACTGAAGCTTTCTTT. V usage is TRBV18 and J usage is TRBJ1-1; 7 positions match TRBD1. CDR3 length: 15 residues. Per the germline V gene, CDR1 is KGHSH and CDR2 is LQKENI. Trimming at V came to 5 bases and at J to 4 bases, leaving 10 bases not matched to a gene.

This clonotype came up a few times. The rearrangement uses TRBV20-1 and TRBJ2-7; D perhaps matches TRBD2 (6 bases). Germline V gene data show CDR1 as DFQATT and CDR2 as SNEGSKA (reference sequence). CDR3 length: 14 amino acids. V was cut by 5 bases and J by 2 bases, with 16 bases left in between. CDR3 nucleotides: TGCAGTGCTCCCCCGGAGGGGCCGACCTACGAGCAGTACTTC. Translation: CSAPPEGPTYEQYF.

This clonotype has only a few counts. The chain employs TRBV5-1 and TRBJ2-3, with TRBD2 matching over 7 bases. V shed 3 bases, J shed 5 bases, and the junction held 9 bases outside the gene matches. The CDR3 consists of 15 residues. Germline CDR1 reads SGHRS; CDR2 reads YFSETQ. CDR3 nucleotide sequence: TGCGCCAGCAGCTCATCAAGCGGGAAGGAAGATACGCAGTATTTT. Protein product: CASSSSSGKEDTQYF.

The chain uses TRBV10-3 and TRBJ2-1; no definite D call. There are 15 residues in the CDR3. In germline, CDR1 is ENHRY, CDR2 SYGVKD. Trimming stripped 0 bases from V and 5 bases from J, with 11 bases between. The CDR3 loop reads CAISESVLRDNEQFF. The CDR3 coding sequence is TGTGCCATCAGTGAGTCGGTCCTTAGGGACAATGAGCAGTTCTTC.

A few counts support this clonotype. V is TRBV20-1 and J is TRBJ2-7, with D unclear. The CDR3 is made up of 14 amino acids. V was pared by 6 bases and J by 3 bases, with 18 bases between. CDR1 and CDR2 from the germline V gene are DFQATT and SNEGSKA (reference sequence). In nucleotides, the CDR3 is TGCAGTGCCGTCCGGGTGGGGAAGAGCTACGAGCAGTACTTC. Protein product: CSAVRVGKSYEQYF.

This clonotype was seen ten or more times. The chain has TRBV7-6 and TRBJ2-5, with D unclear. Germline V gives CDR1 SGHVS, CDR2 FNYEAQ. Trimming removed 1 base from V and 3 bases from J, with 12 bases in between. This CDR3 is built from 15 residues. The CDR3, as DNA: TGTGCCAGCAGCTTAGTTTACCGTACGGAAGAGACCCAGTACTTC. Protein sequence: CASSLVYRTEETQYF.

This clonotype was seen ten or more times. This chain joins TRBV6-2 or TRBV6-3 and TRBJ2-7; TRBD1 agrees at 9 bases. V dropped 6 bases and J dropped 2; count of bases not matched to a gene: 8. In germline, CDR1 is MNHEY, CDR2 SVGEGT. The CDR3 contains 15 residues. The CDR3 loop reads CASRSGTGNAYEQYF. For the CDR3, the DNA is TGTGCCAGCAGATCAGGGACAGGGAATGCCTACGAGCAGTACTTC.

This clonotype was seen repeatedly, ten times or more. The chain combines TRBV7-8 with TRBJ1-4; no clear D. CDR3 length equals 17 residues. Germline values: CDR1 SGHVS, CDR2 FQNEAQ. V lost 0 bases and J 0 bases, leaving 11 bases between the germline ends. The CDR3 region is CASSLAWYRATNEKLFF. Written as DNA, the CDR3 is TGTGCCAGCAGCTTAGCGTGGTACCGCGCAACTAATGAAAAACTGTTTTTT.

This clonotype has a count of ten or more. This chain joins TRBV28 and TRBJ1-5; possible D gene TRBD1, 5 bases. Trimming shortened V by 2 bases and J by 6 bases, and 11 bases separated the two germline ends. The length of the CDR3 is 14 residues. The V gene's germline CDR1 is MDHEN and CDR2 SYDVKM. The CDR3, as DNA: TGTGCCAGCAGTTTAAGCAGGGACGGTCAGCCCCAGCATTTT. Its protein is CASSLSRDGQPQHF.

This clonotype was seen a few times. This rearrangement joins TRBV10-3 to TRBJ1-1; D is possibly TRBD1 (5 bases). Trimming cost V 6 bases and J 1 base, with 9 bases left between them. This CDR3 has 13 residues. The germline CDR1 and CDR2 sequences are ENHRY and SYGVKD. The CDR3 nucleotides are TGTGCCATCAGGGGGGGAGCGAACACTGAAGCTTTCTTT. As protein: CAIRGGANTEAFF.

The table lists this clonotype with a few counts. The V and J genes are TRBV7-9 and TRBJ2-7, with 7 bases matching TRBD1. CDR3 length: 15 residues. V gave up 5 bases and J gave up 0 bases; unmatched junction bases: 7. Germline CDR1 is SEHNR and CDR2 is FQNEAQ (reference sequence). The CDR3 region is CASSRTGESSYEQYF. CDR3 bases: TGTGCCAGCAGCCGCACAGGGGAAAGCTCCTACGAGCAGTACTTC.